Sequencing of this T cell receptor (beta chain) was carried out in a study of post-analysis software for immune sequencing data. The study's findings and limits: A handful of TRBV segments were significantly more frequent in patients than in controls. TRBV5-6, TRBV5-1 and TRBV20-1 were among these segments. Those with multiple sclerosis, the patient group, showed significantly lower normalized Chao1 diversity than controls.

CDR1 SGHVS and CDR2 FQNEAQ come from the germline V gene. The CDR3 length is 14 residues. V lost 3 bases and J 5 bases, leaving 11 bases between the germline ends. This clonotype was recorded a few times. Its specificity is unknown. The authors incorporated unique molecular identifiers into the TCR beta cDNA libraries. Yield was 450,000 to 650,000 cDNA molecules from about 1 to 10 million T cells. One entry per CDR3 protein results from TCRdb running MiXCR on the PCR reads. This sample yields 700,000 to 900,000 distinct CDR3 sequences, of which approximately 44% are seen a single time; approximately 5% belongs to the top ten.

The specimen was blood. This sequence was found in a girl aged 10 to 17 with multiple sclerosis. V gene TRBV7-8 combines with J gene TRBJ1-5; possible D gene TRBD1, 6 bases. CDR3 in amino acids: CASSFQQGHQPQHF. CDR3 nucleotides: TGTGCCAGCAGCTTTCAACAGGGCCATCAGCCCCAGCATTTT.